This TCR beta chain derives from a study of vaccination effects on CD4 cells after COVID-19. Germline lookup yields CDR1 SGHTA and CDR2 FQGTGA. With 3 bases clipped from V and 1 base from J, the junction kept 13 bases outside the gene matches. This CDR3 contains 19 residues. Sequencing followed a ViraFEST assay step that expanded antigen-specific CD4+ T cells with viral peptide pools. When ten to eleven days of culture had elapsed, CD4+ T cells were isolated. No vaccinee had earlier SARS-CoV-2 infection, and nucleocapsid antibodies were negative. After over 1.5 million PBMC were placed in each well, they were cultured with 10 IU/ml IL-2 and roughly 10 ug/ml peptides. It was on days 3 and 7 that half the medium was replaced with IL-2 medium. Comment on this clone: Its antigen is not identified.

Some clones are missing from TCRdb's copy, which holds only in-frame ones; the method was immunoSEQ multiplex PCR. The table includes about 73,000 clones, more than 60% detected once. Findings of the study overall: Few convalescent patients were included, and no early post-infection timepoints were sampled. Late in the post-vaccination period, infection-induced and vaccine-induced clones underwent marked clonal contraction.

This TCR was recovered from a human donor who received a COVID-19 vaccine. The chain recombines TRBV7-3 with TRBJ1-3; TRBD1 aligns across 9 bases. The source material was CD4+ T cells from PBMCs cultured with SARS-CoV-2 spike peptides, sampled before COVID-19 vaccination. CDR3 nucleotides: TGTGCCAGCAGCTTCAACCTACAGGGGGCCCATCGATCTGGAAACACCATATATTTT. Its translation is CASSFNLQGAHRSGNTIYF. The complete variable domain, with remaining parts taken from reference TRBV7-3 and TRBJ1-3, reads GAGVSQTPSNKVTEKGKYVELRCDPISGHTALYWYRQSLGQGPEFLIYFQGTGAADDSGLPNDRFFAVRPEGSVSTLKIQRTERGDSAVYLCASSFNLQGAHRSGNTIYFGEGSWLTVV.